The 14 T cell receptor beta chains below all came from one sample that was sequenced in a study of tumor-infiltrating lymphocytes in primary liver carcinoma. Unsorted bulk tissue, about 17-33 mg of it, served as the source for co-extraction of RNA and DNA. Total RNA (around 510 ng) served as template for TCR beta cDNA synthesis primed by a constant-region primer. A slightly modified ARM-PCR protocol with three nested multiplex PCR rounds produced these TCR beta libraries. The first two PCR rounds used TRBV1-TRBV30 primers with a Cbeta primer, nine to eleven cycles each. TCRdb analysed the multiplex PCR reads with MiXCR anew, one entry per CDR3 protein. This table holds around 80,000 distinct CDR3 sequences, roughly 72% found once. Sequencing was done on a sample of liver tumor tissue from sampling region 1. The subset: tumor region T1, superior pole. Receptor source: a man aged 40-55 years with primary liver carcinoma and hepatitis B virus infection.

A note on this clonotype: A read error may produce the germline difference seen at one junction end. This chain links TRBV4-1 with TRBJ1-4; possible D gene TRBD1, 6 bases. The CDR3 sequence is 15 residues long. The germline CDR1 and CDR2 sequences are MGHRA and YSYEKL. In nucleotides, the CDR3 is TGCGCCAGCGGCCAAGAACCCGGACAGAACGAAAAACTGTTTTTT. It codes for CASGQEPGQNEKLFF.

This clonotype was seen a few times. Being one base from a much bigger clone, this may be a read error. J is TRBJ2-3 and V is TRBV28; TRBD1 aligns across 8 bases. CDR1 and CDR2 (germline): MDHEN, SYDVKM. The CDR3 totals 20 residues. The CDR3 loop is CASLPPGQAARGTSTDMQYF. The CDR3 DNA sequence: TGTGCCAGCCTTCCACCGGGACAGGCTGCCAGGGGAACTAGCACAGATATGCAGTATTTT.

Points on this clonotype: It may be a read error: a sequence one base away is much more abundant. The chain joins TRBV5-1 to TRBJ2-5, with unresolved D. Germline V gene lookup returns CDR1 SGHRS and CDR2 YFSETQ. The CDR3 has 11 amino acids. The CDR3 region is CARSSEETQYF. The CDR3 DNA reads TGCGCCAGAAGCTCCGAAGAGACCCAGTACTTC.

In regard to this clonotype: An end of the junction does not agree with germline; a read error may underlie this. The chain employs TRBV6-1 and TRBJ2-3; 7 bases align to TRBD2. The CDR3 loop spans 18 amino acids. From germline, CDR1 is MNHNS and CDR2 SASEGT. CDR3 in DNA: TGTGCCAGCAGTGAACCAGGTAGCGGGCCATATAGCACAGATACGCGGTATTTT. It is translated as CASSEPGSGPYSTDTRYF.

This clonotype was observed at least ten times. The chain links TRBV12-3 or TRBV12-4 to TRBJ2-5; TRBD1 matches at 7 bases. This CDR3 has 14 amino acids. Unmatched junction bases numbered 4, after V lost 4 bases and J lost 2 bases. In nucleotides, the CDR3 is TGTGCCAGCAGTTCTCGGGACAGACAAGAGACCCAGTACTTC. It translates to CASSSRDRQETQYF.

This clonotype has a handful of counts. The rearrangement links TRBV7-3 to TRBJ2-7, with D unresolved. Looked up from germline, CDR1 is SGHTA and CDR2 is FQGTGA. CDR3 length equals 15 residues. V lost 0 bases and J lost 8, with 17 bases in between. CDR3 in amino acids: CASSLTETPWKKQYF. The CDR3 DNA is TGTGCCAGCAGCTTAACGGAGACTCCCTGGAAGAAGCAGTACTTC.

As for this clonotype: Germline and junction disagree at one end, which may indicate a read error. J is TRBJ2-2 and V is TRBV5-4; D perhaps matches TRBD2 (5 bases). The CDR3 spans 16 residues. CDR1 SGHNT and CDR2 YYREEE come from the germline V gene (reference sequence). The CDR3 protein is CASSLSSGQDTGELFF. The CDR3 nucleotides read TGTGCCAGTAGCTTATCAAGCGGTCAAGACACCGGGGAGCTGTTTTTT. The full variable domain, in which reference TRBV5-4 and TRBJ2-2 provide the parts outside the CDR3, is ETGVTQSPTHLIKTRGQQVTLRCSSQSGHNTVSWYQQALGQGPQFIFQYYREEENGRGNFPPRFSGLQFPNYSSELNVNALELDDSALYLCASSLSSGQDTGELFFGEGSRLTVL.

This clonotype was picked up many times. In nucleotides, the CDR3 is TGTGCCTGGGAGCGGGAGCCCTACAATGAGCAGTTCTTC. Protein: CAWEREPYNEQFF. The chain has TRBV30 and TRBJ2-1, with 8 bases matching TRBD2. The CDR3 has 13 amino acids. Germline V lookup: CDR1 GTSNPN, CDR2 SVGIG (reference sequence). Trimming cost V 5 bases and J 2 bases; bases outside gene matches: 2. Variable domain in full (rest from reference TRBV30 and TRBJ2-1): SQTIHQWPATLVQPVGSPLSLECTVEGTSNPNLYWYRQAAGRGLQLLFYSVGIGQISSEVPQNLSASRPQDRQFILSSKKLLLSDSGFYLCAWEREPYNEQFFGPGTRLTVL.

This clonotype was detected many times. V usage is TRBV5-6 and J usage is TRBJ2-7; the D is unclear. From germline, CDR1 is SGHDT and CDR2 YYEEEE. V lost 4 bases and J 0 bases, leaving 8 bases between the germline ends. CDR3 length equals 13 residues. The CDR3, as DNA: TGTGCCAGCAGCCGGGTCCACTCCTACGAGCAGTACTTC. This encodes CASSRVHSYEQYF.

This chain links TRBV28 with TRBJ1-2, with D perhaps matching TRBD1 (5 bases). Between the trimmed V and J ends, which lost 6 bases and 5 bases, there was a span of 28 bases. Germline V gene data show CDR1 as MDHEN and CDR2 as SYDVKM. This CDR3 comprises 18 residues. The CDR3 region is CASSRRNSAGRGDYGYTF. The DNA for the CDR3 is TGTGCCAGCAGCCGACGCAACAGCGCGGGGAGAGGGGATTATGGCTACACCTTC.

About this clonotype itself: One end of the junction fails to match germline, which may point to a read error. The V call is TRBV6-1, the J call TRBJ2-3; TRBD2 matches at 11 bases. The CDR3 spans 15 residues. The germline V gene has CDR1 MNHNS and CDR2 SASEGT. In DNA form, the CDR3 reads TGTGCCAGCTGTGAACTAGCGGGAGAGACAGATACGCAGTGTTTT. As protein: CASCELAGETDTQCF.

In the case of this clonotype: A much larger clone sits a single nucleotide away, making a read error possible. The chain couples TRBV5-1 to TRBJ2-7; D remains ambiguous. The CDR3 length is 14 residues. Germline V gene data show CDR1 as SGHRS and CDR2 as YFSETQ. Trimming shortened V by 1 base and J by 3 bases, and 11 bases separated the two germline ends. The chain's CDR3 is CASSLSSLYYEQYF. The CDR3 DNA follows: TGCGCCAGCAGCTTGAGTAGTCTCTACTACGAGCAGTACTTC.

As concerns this clonotype: A read error is possible here, since a much larger clone lies one base away. The chain has TRBV5-6 and TRBJ2-5; D is unclear. Germline CDR1 and CDR2: SGHDT and YYEEEE. The CDR3 sequence is 14 residues long. DNA of the CDR3: TGTGCCTGCAGCTGGGTTACGTCGGTCGAGACCCAGTACTTC. It codes for CACSWVTSVETQYF.

This clonotype has only one observation. This sequence may be a read error, since a much larger clone differs from it by one base. This chain connects TRBV7-9 to TRBJ1-2; 10 bases align to TRBD1. Germline CDR1 and CDR2: SEHNR and FQNEAQ (reference sequence). The CDR3 is 16 amino acids. CDR3 in DNA: TGTGCCGGCAGCTTACTGGGACAGGGGACGCCGTATGGCTACACCTTC. Its protein is CAGSLLGQGTPYGYTF.